Sequencing of this T cell receptor beta chain was carried out in a study of T cell responses to AZD1222 COVID-19 vaccine. Study results and limitations: Seropositive status at baseline applied to only a handful of AZD1222 recipients. Most donors were white British and more were female, and clonal diversity was possibly underestimated.

Clones were sequenced by immunoSEQ multiplex PCR, and TCRdb holds only the in-frame ones, with some missing. The sample consists of some 170,000 clones, around 89% of them appearing once. This CDR3 spans 18 amino acids. CDR1 and CDR2 (germline): MDHEN, SYDVKM. The junction had 12 bases not matched to a gene; V was cut back by 3 bases and J by 0 bases. A word on this clone: Its cognate antigen is unknown.

The chain carries TRBV28 and TRBJ2-3, with 7 bases that match TRBD2. The sequence was obtained from an adult who received the MenACWY meningococcal vaccine as a control. The source material was peripheral blood, sampled 28 days after the second dose of the MenACWY control vaccine. Here the CDR3 reads CASSFSVSGGASTDTQYF. The CDR3 DNA is TGTGCCAGCAGTTTTTCGGTTTCGGGGGGTGCTAGCACAGATACGCAGTATTTT.